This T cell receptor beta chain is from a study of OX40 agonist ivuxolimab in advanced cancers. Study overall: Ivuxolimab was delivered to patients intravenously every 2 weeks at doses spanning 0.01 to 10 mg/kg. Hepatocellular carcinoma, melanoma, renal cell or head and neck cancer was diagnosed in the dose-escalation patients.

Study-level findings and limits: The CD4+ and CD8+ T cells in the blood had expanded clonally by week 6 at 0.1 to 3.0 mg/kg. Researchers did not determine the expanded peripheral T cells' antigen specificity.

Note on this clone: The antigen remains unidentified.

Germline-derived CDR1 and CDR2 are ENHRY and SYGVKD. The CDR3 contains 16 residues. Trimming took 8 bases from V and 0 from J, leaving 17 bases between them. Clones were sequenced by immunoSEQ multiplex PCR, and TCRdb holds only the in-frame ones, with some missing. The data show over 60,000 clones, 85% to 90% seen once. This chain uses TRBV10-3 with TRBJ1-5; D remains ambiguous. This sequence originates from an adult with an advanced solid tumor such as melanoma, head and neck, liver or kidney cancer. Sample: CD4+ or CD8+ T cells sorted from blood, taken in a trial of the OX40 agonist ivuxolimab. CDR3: CAIYGRQWDSNQPQHF. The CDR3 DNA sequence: TGTGCCATCTATGGCAGACAATGGGATAGCAATCAGCCCCAGCATTTT.